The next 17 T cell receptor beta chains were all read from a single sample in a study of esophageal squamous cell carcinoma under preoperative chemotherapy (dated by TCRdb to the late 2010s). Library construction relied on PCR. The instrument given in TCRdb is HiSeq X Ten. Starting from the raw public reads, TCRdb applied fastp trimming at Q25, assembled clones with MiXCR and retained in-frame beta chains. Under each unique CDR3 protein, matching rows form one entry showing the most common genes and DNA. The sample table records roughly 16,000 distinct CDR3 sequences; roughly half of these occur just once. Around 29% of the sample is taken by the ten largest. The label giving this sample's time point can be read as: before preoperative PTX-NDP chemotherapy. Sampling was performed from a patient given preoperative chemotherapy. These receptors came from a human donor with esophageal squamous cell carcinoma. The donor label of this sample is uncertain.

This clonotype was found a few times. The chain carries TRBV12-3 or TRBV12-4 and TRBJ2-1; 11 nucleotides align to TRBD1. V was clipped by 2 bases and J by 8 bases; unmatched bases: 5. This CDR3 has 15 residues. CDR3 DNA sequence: TGTGCCAGCAGTTTACGGACAGGGGGCCCCCATGAGCAGTTCTTC. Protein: CASSLRTGGPHEQFF.

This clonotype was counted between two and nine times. CDR3 in DNA: TGTGCCACGACTTTAAGGGGGTCGGACAATGAGCAGTTCTTC. This gives the protein CATTLRGSDNEQFF. The gene calls are TRBV7-8 and TRBJ2-1; D is possibly TRBD1 (6 bases). The CDR3 is 14 amino acids. Deletions cut 10 bases from V and 5 bases from J, with 18 bases between. Per germline, CDR1 SGHVS and CDR2 FQNEAQ.

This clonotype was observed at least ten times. The CDR3 DNA reads TGTGCCAGCAGCCAAGGGACTCGACTCCAAGAGACCCAGTACTTC. Translated, it gives CASSQGTRLQETQYF. The chain combines TRBV5-6 with TRBJ2-5; possible D gene TRBD2, 6 bases. Trimming removed 4 bases from V and 1 base from J, with 14 bases in between. Germline CDR1 reads SGHDT; CDR2 reads YYEEEE. The length of the CDR3 is 15 residues.

The CDR3 DNA is TGTGCCAGCAGCTTATCCATCCTCTACGAGCAGTACTTC. Translation gives CASSLSILYEQYF. The chain recombines TRBV7-2 with TRBJ2-5; D remains ambiguous. The assigned J gene may be wrong: the sequence end matches TRBJ2-7 better. The CDR3 runs to 13 residues. Germline V gene data show CDR1 as SGHTA and CDR2 as FQGNSA.

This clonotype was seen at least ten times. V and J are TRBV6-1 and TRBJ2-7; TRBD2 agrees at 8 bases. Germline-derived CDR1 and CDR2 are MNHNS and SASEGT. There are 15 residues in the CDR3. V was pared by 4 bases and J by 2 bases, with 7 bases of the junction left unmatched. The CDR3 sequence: CASSAPGLGAYEQYF. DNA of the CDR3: TGTGCCAGCAGTGCCCCGGGACTAGGGGCCTACGAGCAGTACTTC.

CDR3 in amino acids: CATSDPSGSTYNEQFF. For the CDR3, the DNA is TGTGCCACCAGTGATCCTAGCGGGAGTACCTACAATGAGCAGTTCTTC. V usage is TRBV24-1 and J usage is TRBJ2-1; TRBD2 matches 10 bases. The CDR3 extends over 16 amino acids. Germline-derived CDR1 and CDR2 are KGHDR and SFDVKD. The J segment lost 2 bases and the V segment lost 3 bases, leaving 3 bases of the junction unmatched.

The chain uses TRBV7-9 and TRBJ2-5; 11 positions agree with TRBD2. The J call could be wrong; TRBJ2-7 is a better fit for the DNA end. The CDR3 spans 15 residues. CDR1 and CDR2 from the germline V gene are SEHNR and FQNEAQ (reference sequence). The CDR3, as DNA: TGTGCCAGCAGCCCCGGGACTAGCGGAGAATACGAGCAGTACTTC. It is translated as CASSPGTSGEYEQYF.

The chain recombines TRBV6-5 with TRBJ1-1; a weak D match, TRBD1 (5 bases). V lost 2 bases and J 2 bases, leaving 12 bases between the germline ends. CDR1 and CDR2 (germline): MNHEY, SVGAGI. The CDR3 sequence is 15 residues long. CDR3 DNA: TGTGCCAGCAGTTACGGGGCAGGGCGAAACACTGAAGCTTTCTTT. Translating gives CASSYGAGRNTEAFF.

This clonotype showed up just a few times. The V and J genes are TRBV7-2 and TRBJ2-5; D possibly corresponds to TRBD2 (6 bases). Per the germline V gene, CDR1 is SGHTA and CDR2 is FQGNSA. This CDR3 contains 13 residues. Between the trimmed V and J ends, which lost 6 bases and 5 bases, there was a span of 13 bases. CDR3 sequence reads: CASRLAKGETQYF. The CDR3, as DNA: TGTGCCAGCAGACTAGCAAAGGGGGAGACCCAGTACTTC.

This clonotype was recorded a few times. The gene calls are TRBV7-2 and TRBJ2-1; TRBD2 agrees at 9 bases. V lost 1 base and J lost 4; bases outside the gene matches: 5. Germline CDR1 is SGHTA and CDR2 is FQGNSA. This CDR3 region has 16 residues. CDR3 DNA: TGTGCCAGCAGCTTAGTCGGGCTAGCGGGGTACAATGAGCAGTTCTTC. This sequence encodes CASSLVGLAGYNEQFF.

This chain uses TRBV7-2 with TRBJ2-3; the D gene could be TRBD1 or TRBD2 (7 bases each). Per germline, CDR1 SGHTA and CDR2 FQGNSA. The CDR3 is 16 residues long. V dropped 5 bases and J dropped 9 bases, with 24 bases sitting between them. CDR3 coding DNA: TGTGCCAGCAGCGCACGGCAGGGGGGGGCCAAAAACACGCAGTATTTT. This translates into CASSARQGGAKNTQYF. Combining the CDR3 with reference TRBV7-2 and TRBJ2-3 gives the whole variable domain GAGVSQSPSNKVTEKGKDVELRCDPISGHTALYWYRQSLGQGLEFLIYFQGNSAPDKSGLPSDRFSAERTGGSVSTLTIQRTQQEDSAVYLCASSARQGGAKNTQYFGPGTRLTVL.

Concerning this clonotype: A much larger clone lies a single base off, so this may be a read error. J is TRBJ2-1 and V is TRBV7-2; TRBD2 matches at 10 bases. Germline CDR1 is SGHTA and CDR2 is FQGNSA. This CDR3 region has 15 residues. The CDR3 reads CASSRTSGAYNGQFF. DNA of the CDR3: TGTGCCAGCAGCCGGACTAGCGGCGCCTACAATGGGCAGTTCTTC.

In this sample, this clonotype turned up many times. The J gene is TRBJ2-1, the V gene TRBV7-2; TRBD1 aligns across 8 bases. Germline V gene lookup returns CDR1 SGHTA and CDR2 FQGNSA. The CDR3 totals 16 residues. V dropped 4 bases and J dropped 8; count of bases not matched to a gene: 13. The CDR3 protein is CASSYHRGAGVYEQFF. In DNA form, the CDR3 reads TGTGCCAGCAGCTATCACAGGGGGGCAGGGGTCTATGAGCAGTTCTTC.

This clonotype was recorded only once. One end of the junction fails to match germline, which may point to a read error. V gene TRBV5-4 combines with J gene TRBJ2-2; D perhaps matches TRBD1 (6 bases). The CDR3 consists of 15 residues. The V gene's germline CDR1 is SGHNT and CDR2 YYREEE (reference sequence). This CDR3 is CASSSRTANTGELYF. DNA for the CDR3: TGTGCCAGCAGCTCCCGGACAGCGAACACCGGGGAGCTGTATTTT.

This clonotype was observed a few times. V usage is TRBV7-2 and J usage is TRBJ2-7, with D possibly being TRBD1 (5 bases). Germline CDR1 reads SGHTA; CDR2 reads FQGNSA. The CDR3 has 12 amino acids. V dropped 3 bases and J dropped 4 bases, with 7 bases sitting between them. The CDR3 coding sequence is TGTGCCAGCAGCTTGACAGATTACGAGCAGTACTTC. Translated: CASSLTDYEQYF.

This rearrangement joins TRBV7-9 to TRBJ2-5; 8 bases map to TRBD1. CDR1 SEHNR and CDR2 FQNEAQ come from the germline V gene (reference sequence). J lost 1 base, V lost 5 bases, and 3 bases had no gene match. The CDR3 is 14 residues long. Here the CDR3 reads CASSPQGAQETQYF. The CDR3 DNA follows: TGTGCCAGCAGCCCTCAGGGGGCCCAAGAGACCCAGTACTTC.

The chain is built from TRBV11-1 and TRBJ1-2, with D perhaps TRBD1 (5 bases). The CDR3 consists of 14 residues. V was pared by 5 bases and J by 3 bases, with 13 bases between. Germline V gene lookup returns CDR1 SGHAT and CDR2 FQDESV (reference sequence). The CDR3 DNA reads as TGTGCCAGCAGCCCCGGGGCTGGGGACTATGGCTACACCTTC. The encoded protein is CASSPGAGDYGYTF.